This T cell receptor (beta chain) derives from a study of breast tumors, draining lymph nodes, adjacent tissues. In germline, CDR1 is SGHRS, CDR2 YFSETQ. This CDR3 is 14 amino acids long. Trimming removed 6 bases from V and 3 bases from J; junction bases left unmatched: 6. This clonotype was counted only a few times. Each CDR3 protein is one row after TCRdb ran MiXCR on the multiplex PCR reads. The repertoire holds approximately 52,000 distinct CDR3 sequences, with roughly two fifths as singletons. J is TRBJ1-1 and V is TRBV5-1; 9 bases fit TRBD1. This sequence was found in a female donor with breast cancer. Some clones in this sample may be carry-over from other donors' samples. Sequenced material: breast tumor tissue. CDR3 loop: CASTATGGYTEAFF. The DNA for the CDR3 is TGCGCCAGCACCGCTACAGGGGGCTACACTGAAGCTTTCTTT.